The 27 T cell receptor beta chains below come from one sample, sequenced in a study of blood T cell repertoires in COVID-19. Sequenced by immunoSEQ multiplex PCR; TCRdb stores in-frame clones only, minus some. The sample lists over 95,000 clones; just under 90% were seen once. Source material: peripheral blood. The receptors shown here come from a woman in her forties or fifties with acute or convalescent COVID-19.

V gene TRBV30 combines with J gene TRBJ1-1, with D possibly being TRBD1 (5 bases). V was shortened by 2 bases and J by 10 bases, with 14 bases between the two germline ends. Germline V gives CDR1 GTSNPN, CDR2 SVGIG (reference sequence). This CDR3 spans 12 amino acids. CDR3 residues: CAWSYTDSRAFF. Here the CDR3 DNA reads TGTGCCTGGAGTTATACAGACAGTAGAGCTTTCTTT.

This clone was found once. The genes are TRBV6-6 and TRBJ2-1; a weak D match, TRBD2 (5 bases). The CDR3 extends over 15 amino acids. Deletions cut 4 bases from V and 0 bases from J, with 10 bases between. Germline lookup yields CDR1 MNHNY and CDR2 SVGAGI (reference sequence). CDR3 region: CASSLGLASYNEQFF. The CDR3 nucleotides are TGTGCCAGCAGTTTGGGCCTAGCCTCCTACAATGAGCAGTTCTTC.

The chain links TRBV28 to TRBJ1-5; 12 bases are a match to TRBD1. CDR3 length equals 15 residues. The J segment lost 6 bases and the V segment lost 4 bases, leaving 4 bases of the junction unmatched. Per the germline V gene, CDR1 is MDHEN and CDR2 is SYDVKM. CDR3: CASSSGQGASQPQHF. Written as DNA, the CDR3 is TGTGCCAGCAGTTCGGGACAGGGGGCGAGTCAGCCCCAGCATTTT.

The table lists this clone with a count of one. The chain links TRBV9 to TRBJ2-3; D is perhaps TRBD2 (7 bases). Looked up from germline, CDR1 is SGDLS and CDR2 is YYNGEE. Trimming pared 1 base from V and 2 bases from J, leaving 14 bases between. This CDR3 comprises 16 residues. The CDR3 protein is CASSVRGDTFTDTQYF. The CDR3 coding sequence is TGTGCCAGCAGCGTACGGGGGGACACCTTCACAGATACGCAGTATTTT.

The chain uses TRBV28 and TRBJ1-2, with unresolved D. The V end was cut by 3 bases, the J end by 8 bases, with 10 bases between. In germline, CDR1 is MDHEN, CDR2 SYDVKM. The length of the CDR3 is 12 residues. CDR3 in DNA: TGTGCCAGCAGTTTCGGTCTGTCGGGCTACACCTTC. Translated, it gives CASSFGLSGYTF.

V is TRBV7-2 and J is TRBJ2-5; the D gene is possibly TRBD2 (5 bases). The CDR3 is 16 residues long. V lost 4 bases, J lost 5 bases, and 20 bases lay in between. Germline assignment: CDR1 SGHTA and CDR2 FQGNSA. CDR3: CASSSDYEGVLETQYF. DNA for the CDR3: TGTGCCAGCAGCTCCGACTACGAGGGAGTCCTGGAGACCCAGTACTTC.

This clone was seen just once. This sequence joins TRBV19 and TRBJ1-1; D gene unclear. The CDR3 spans 14 residues. The germline CDR1 and CDR2 sequences are LNHDA and SQIVND (reference sequence). Trimming stripped 6 bases from V and 0 bases from J, with 11 bases between. DNA for the CDR3: TGTGCCAGTAGGTCGGGGTTGATGAACACTGAAGCTTTCTTT. The encoded protein is CASRSGLMNTEAFF.

The V call is TRBV7-3, the J call TRBJ2-2; a weak D match, TRBD2 (6 bases). The V end was cut by 4 bases, the J end by 2 bases, with 11 bases between. Germline V gene data show CDR1 as SGHTA and CDR2 as FQGTGA. The CDR3 spans 15 residues. The CDR3 sequence: CASSSRRGNTGELFF. The DNA of the CDR3 is TGTGCCAGCAGCTCGCGGAGGGGCAACACCGGGGAGCTGTTTTTT. Filled out from reference TRBV7-3 and TRBJ2-2, the complete variable domain reads GAGVSQTPSNKVTEKGKYVELRCDPISGHTALYWYRQSLGQGPEFLIYFQGTGAADDSGLPNDRFFAVRPEGSVSTLKIQRTERGDSAVYLCASSSRRGNTGELFFGEGSRLTVL.

V usage is TRBV4-1 and J usage is TRBJ2-2, with 10 bases lining up with TRBD2. The ends lost 8 bases at V and 0 bases at J; junction bases unmatched: 6. In germline, CDR1 is MGHRA, CDR2 YSYEKL. The CDR3 is 16 amino acids. The chain's CDR3 is CASPPSGSTNTGELFF. CDR3 DNA: TGCGCCAGCCCCCCTAGCGGGAGTACGAACACCGGGGAGCTGTTTTTT.

The chain links TRBV27 to TRBJ2-3; 9 bases map to TRBD1. V trimming: 4 bases; J trimming: 4 bases; junction bases outside the gene matches: 12. The CDR3 sequence is 17 residues long. Germline CDR1 is MNHEY and CDR2 is SMNVEV (reference sequence). This CDR3 is CASSSVFRDREPDTQYF. CDR3 coding DNA: TGTGCCAGCAGTTCCGTCTTCCGGGACAGGGAACCAGATACGCAGTATTTT.

The chain couples TRBV19 to TRBJ2-7, with 7 bases lining up with TRBD1. Germline CDR1 reads LNHDA; CDR2 reads SQIVND (reference sequence). This CDR3 has 14 amino acids. V was pared by 10 bases and J by 3 bases, with 12 bases of the junction left unmatched. CDR3 residues: CATFSGTAYYEQYF. CDR3 nucleotide sequence: TGTGCCACCTTTTCCGGGACAGCCTACTACGAGCAGTACTTC.

The chain joins TRBV7-2 to TRBJ2-1, with 8 bases that match TRBD1. This CDR3 spans 15 amino acids. Germline V gives CDR1 SGHTA, CDR2 FQGNSA. J was trimmed by 2 bases and V by 5 bases; bases with no gene match: 5. The CDR3 region is CASSPSDRAYNEQFF. The CDR3, as DNA: TGTGCCAGCAGCCCATCGGACAGGGCCTACAATGAGCAGTTCTTC.

CDR3 loop: CASRRRGRELFF. The CDR3, as DNA: TGTGCCAGCAGACGGAGGGGGCGGGAGCTGTTTTTT. The chain couples TRBV2 to TRBJ2-2; tentative D call: TRBD1 (7 bases). CDR3 length equals 12 residues. Trimming removed 6 bases at V and 9 bases at J, with 11 bases between. Germline-derived CDR1 and CDR2 are SNHLY and FYNNEI.

CDR3 in DNA: TGTGCCAGCAGTTTGTACGGGGGTGTAACTAATGAAAAACTGTTTTTT. Residues: CASSLYGGVTNEKLFF. The chain uses TRBV28 and TRBJ1-4; D might be TRBD1 (5 bases). CDR1 and CDR2 from the germline V gene are MDHEN and SYDVKM. Trimming took off 3 bases at V and 1 base at J, with 12 bases between the two ends. The CDR3 loop spans 16 amino acids.

This chain joins TRBV7-2 and TRBJ2-7; tentative D call: TRBD2 (5 bases). This CDR3 comprises 14 residues. CDR1 is SGHTA, CDR2 FQGNSA, per germline. V was cut by 5 bases and J by 7 bases, with 18 bases left in between. The CDR3 DNA sequence: TGTGCCAGCAGCCCCGGGTCCACCCCGGGGGAGCAGTACTTC. This gives the protein CASSPGSTPGEQYF. Full variable domain (outside the CDR3, taken from reference TRBV7-2 and TRBJ2-7): GAGVSQSPSNKVTEKGKDVELRCDPISGHTALYWYRQSLGQGLEFLIYFQGNSAPDKSGLPSDRFSAERTGGSVSTLTIQRTQQEDSAVYLCASSPGSTPGEQYFGPGTRLTVT.

In this sample, this clone turned up a few times. V is TRBV4-1 and J is TRBJ2-7, with 8 bases identical to TRBD2. The CDR3 is 16 residues long. Germline V CDR1 and CDR2: MGHRA, YSYEKL. Trimming removed 5 bases from V and 3 bases from J; junction bases left unmatched: 12. The CDR3 region has the DNA TGCGCCAGCAGCTTCCAGGAGCGGGGGAGACTCTACGAGCAGTACTTC. Its protein product is CASSFQERGRLYEQYF.

In nucleotides, the CDR3 is TGTGCCAGCACCTTGGGACAGGGGGCGCGGAGCTACACCTTC. It yields the protein CASTLGQGARSYTF. J is TRBJ1-2 and V is TRBV28; 12 nucleotides agree with TRBD1. Germline CDR1 MDHEN, CDR2 SYDVKM. The CDR3 extends over 14 amino acids. The V segment lost 7 bases and the J segment 9 bases; nucleotides outside the gene matches: 9.

This rearrangement joins TRBV7-2 to TRBJ1-1, with 8 bases that match TRBD1. CDR3 length: 14 amino acids. Trimming removed 5 bases from V and 6 bases from J; junction bases left unmatched: 8. Looked up from germline, CDR1 is SGHTA and CDR2 is FQGNSA. CDR3 residues: CASSERQGWAEAFF. CDR3 coding DNA: TGTGCCAGCAGCGAGAGACAGGGGTGGGCTGAAGCTTTCTTT.

The chain recombines TRBV5-1 with TRBJ2-3, with D possibly matching TRBD1 (5 bases). The CDR3 is 14 amino acids. The germline gives CDR1 SGHRS, CDR2 YFSETQ. Trimming shortened V by 0 bases and J by 4 bases, and 9 bases separated the two germline ends. The CDR3 DNA follows: TGCGCCAGCAGCTTGGATGTGGGGCCAGATACGCAGTATTTT. This gives the protein CASSLDVGPDTQYF.

This clone was observed a handful of times. This chain uses TRBV5-8 with TRBJ1-5; D gene unclear. This CDR3 is built from 14 residues. With 4 bases removed from V and 7 bases from J, the gap between germline ends came to 15 bases. Germline V gene lookup returns CDR1 SGHTS and CDR2 YDEGEE. CDR3 bases: TGTGCCAGCAGCCCGAGACAAGGAAAGCAGCCCCAGCATTTT. Translated, it gives CASSPRQGKQPQHF.

V and J are TRBV29-1 and TRBJ1-3; D is uncertain. Germline V gene lookup returns CDR1 SQVTM and CDR2 ANQGSEA. This CDR3 is built from 12 residues. V lost 3 bases to trimming and J lost 2 bases, with 5 bases between them. The CDR3 reads CSVEGAGNTIYF. Written as DNA, the CDR3 is TGCAGCGTTGAGGGAGCTGGAAACACCATATATTTT.

V and J are TRBV19 and TRBJ2-6; 8 nucleotides match TRBD1. The germline CDR1 and CDR2 sequences are LNHDA and SQIVND (reference sequence). CDR3 length equals 16 residues. V was clipped by 11 bases and J by 2 bases; unmatched bases: 11. CDR3 nucleotide sequence: TGTGCCGGATGCTCGACGACAGGGGCTGGGGCCAACGTCCTGACTTTC. It codes for CAGCSTTGAGANVLTF.

The genes are TRBV3-1 (or the pseudogene TRBV3-2) and TRBJ1-4, with D perhaps TRBD1 (6 bases). The length of the CDR3 is 14 residues. Germline V gene sequence: CDR1 LGHDT, CDR2 YNNKEL (reference sequence). With 4 bases removed from V and 5 bases from J, the gap between germline ends came to 11 bases. For the CDR3, the DNA is TGTGCCAGCAGCCTCAGCGGGGGCAATGAAAAACTGTTTTTT. This translates into CASSLSGGNEKLFF.

The genes are TRBV6-2 or TRBV6-3 and TRBJ1-3, with D maybe TRBD1 (5 bases). CDR1 and CDR2 from the germline V gene are MNHEY and SVGEGT. V was trimmed by 4 bases and J by 8 bases, leaving 18 bases between them. This CDR3 comprises 15 residues. The CDR3 sequence is CASSSPWSGEDTIYF. CDR3 DNA: TGTGCCAGCAGTTCTCCGTGGTCGGGGGAGGACACCATATATTTT.

This chain connects TRBV11-2 to TRBJ2-3; D is possibly TRBD1 (5 bases). Germline V gives CDR1 SGHAT, CDR2 FQNNGV. Trimming cost V 5 bases and J 5 bases, with 8 bases left between them. This CDR3 has 12 residues. The CDR3 loop reads CASSPQGDTQYF. The CDR3 nucleotides read TGTGCCAGCAGCCCCCAGGGAGATACGCAGTATTTT. The full variable domain, in which reference TRBV11-2 and TRBJ2-3 provide the parts outside the CDR3, is EAGVAQSPRYKIIEKRQSVAFWCNPISGHATLYWYQQILGQGPKLLIQFQNNGVVDDSQLPKDRFSAERLKGVDSTLKIQPAKLEDSAVYLCASSPQGDTQYFGPGTRLTVL.

The chain carries TRBV7-9 and TRBJ1-1; 8 nucleotides line up with TRBD1. With 5 bases clipped from V and 2 bases from J, the junction kept 7 bases outside the gene matches. Germline assignment: CDR1 SEHNR and CDR2 FQNEAQ (reference sequence). This CDR3 contains 15 residues. As DNA, the CDR3 is TGTGCCAGCAGCCATACCAGGGGGCAAAACACTGAAGCTTTCTTT. It codes for CASSHTRGQNTEAFF.

The J gene is TRBJ1-3, the V gene TRBV18; D is undetermined. V dropped 4 bases and J dropped 0 bases, with 19 bases sitting between them. The CDR3 has 18 residues. Germline CDR1 reads KGHSH; CDR2 reads LQKENI. The CDR3 region has the DNA TGTGCCAGCTCACAAAGAACCAAGACATCCTCCTCTGGAAACACCATATATTTT. Protein: CASSQRTKTSSSGNTIYF.